This T cell receptor (beta chain) was found in a study of shared clonotypes between healthy human individuals. Germline CDR1 MDHEN, CDR2 SYDVKM. This CDR3 region has 14 residues. J gave up 4 bases and V 5 bases, and 4 bases lay outside the gene matches. Findings of the study overall: The naive CD4 repertoires of a handful of donors were compared, and around 4.7% of clonotypes were shared.

Per the original data handling: ImmunoSEQ only sent back junction sequences with no quality scores, so filtering was done differently. Sequenced by immunoSEQ multiplex PCR; TCRdb stores in-frame clones only, minus some. That table gives V, J and clone size, and the DNA gave D and trimming. The sample shows about 1.5 million clones, roughly 96% of them seen only once. Comments on this clone: The antigen remains unidentified.

The sample comprised naive CD4+ T cells sorted from blood. Noted subset: CD45RA+ positively selected. This chain links TRBV28 with TRBJ1-4; TRBD1 matches 7 bases. The origin of this receptor is a man aged 25 to 40 in good health. The CDR3 region has the DNA TGTGCCAGCAGTCCAGGGGGTGGTAATGAAAAACTGTTTTTT. It translates to CASSPGGGNEKLFF.